This is a list of T cell receptor beta chains from one sample in a study of blood T cell repertoires in COVID-19. Clones were sequenced by immunoSEQ multiplex PCR, and TCRdb holds only the in-frame ones, with some missing. This table has some 120,000 clones, about 93% appearing once. The sequencing input was peripheral blood. Receptor source: a man in his fifties or sixties with COVID-19, enrolled during active disease. Each CDR3 is given with its conserved first and last residue. Each record gives: D gene, J gene, clone size, V gene, CDR3 DNA, CDR3 protein. A D gene is named only where the DNA matches it firmly. Size values are once, few and many counts, or a class for expanded clones, and some rows have none.

TRBD2 | TRBJ2-2 | once | TRBV5-1 | TGCGCCAGCAGCTTGGGAAATAGCGGGAGTCCCGGGGAGCTGTTTTTT | CASSLGNSGSPGELFF
TRBD2 | TRBJ2-7 | NA | TRBV28 | TGTGCCAGCAGTTTATTAGCGGGGCTGCTCCCCGAGCAGTACTTC | CASSLLAGLLPEQYF
TRBD2 | TRBJ2-1 | NA | TRBV3-1/TRBV3-2 | TGTGCCAGCAGCCAAGATCTAAGCGGGAGGGGAAATGAGCAGTTCTTC | CASSQDLSGRGNEQFF
NA | TRBJ2-3 | NA | TRBV29-1 | TGCAGCGTTGATCGGACTCGTCGGGATACGCAGTATTTT | CSVDRTRRDTQYF
NA | TRBJ2-7 | NA | TRBV21-1 | TGTGCCAGCAGCGGGACTAGCGGGTACTCCTACGAGCAGTACTTC | CASSGTSGYSYEQYF
TRBD1 | TRBJ2-3 | NA | TRBV19 | TGTGCCACCTCGGGGACAGGGACCCTCACAGATACGCAGTATTTT | CATSGTGTLTDTQYF
NA | TRBJ2-3 | NA | TRBV14 | TGTGCCAGCAGCCAAGATCGGGGGGCCAGGGAAGATACGCAGTATTTT | CASSQDRGAREDTQYF
TRBD2 | TRBJ2-5 | NA | TRBV29-1 | TGCAGCGCCTTAGCGGGAGCAGAGACCCAGTACTTC | CSALAGAETQYF
NA | TRBJ1-1 | NA | TRBV4-1 | TGCGCCAGCAGCCAAGATGGGTTCCAGGTCACTGAAGCTTTCTTT | CASSQDGFQVTEAFF
TRBD2 | TRBJ2-7 | NA | TRBV28 | TGTGCCAGTACGACTAGCGGAAGATACGAGCAGTACTTC | CASTTSGRYEQYF
NA | TRBJ1-2 | NA | TRBV27 | TGTGCCAGCAGGATGGGGGGAGCTAACTATGGCTACACCTTC | CASRMGGANYGYTF
NA | TRBJ2-5 | few | TRBV25-1 | TGTGCCAGCACCAGCGGAGGGCACCAAGAGACCCAGTACTTC | CASTSGGHQETQYF
TRBD1 | TRBJ2-7 | NA | TRBV6-5 | TGTGCCAGCAGTCCCACAACAGGACAGGCCTACGAGCAGTACTTC | CASSPTTGQAYEQYF
TRBD1 | TRBJ2-3 | NA | TRBV6-2/TRBV6-3 | TGTGCCAGCAGTTACTCGGGGACAGGGGCCACAGATACGCAGTATTTT | CASSYSGTGATDTQYF
NA | TRBJ1-1 | NA | TRBV5-1 | TGCGCCAGCAGCCCCCAGTCGGGGAACACTGAAGCTTTCTTT | CASSPQSGNTEAFF
NA | TRBJ2-2 | NA | TRBV11-3 | TGTGCCAGCAGCCGAACAGGGTTGGACACCGGGGAGCTGTTTTTT | CASSRTGLDTGELFF
NA | TRBJ1-3 | NA | TRBV5-8 | TGTGCCAGCAGCCCGGGGGTGTTCTCTGGAAACACCATATATTTT | CASSPGVFSGNTIYF
NA | TRBJ2-7 | few | TRBV12-5 | TGTGCTACTCGGACAGAGCTGGGTCGGCAGTACTTC | CATRTELGRQYF
NA | TRBJ2-2 | NA | TRBV10-3 | TGTGCCATACGAGGGAGGACCGGGGAGCTGTTTTTT | CAIRGRTGELFF
TRBD1 | TRBJ2-1 | NA | TRBV7-7 | TGTGCCAGCAGCCCCCAGACAGGGAGCAATGAGCAGTTCTTC | CASSPQTGSNEQFF
NA | TRBJ2-3 | NA | TRBV11-2 | TGTGCCAGCAGCTTAAGGTCGGTAGCGGTAACCTACACAGATACGCAGTATTTT | CASSLRSVAVTYTDTQYF
TRBD1 | TRBJ1-1 | NA | TRBV19 | TGTGCCAGTAGTCGACAGGGACCTGAAGCTTTCTTT | CASSRQGPEAFF
NA | TRBJ1-1 | NA | TRBV4-3 | TGCGCCAGCAGCCAAGGGGGAGGGAACACTGAAGCTTTCTTT | CASSQGGGNTEAFF
TRBD1 | TRBJ1-3 | NA | TRBV10-3 | TGTGCCATCAGTGGACAGGGGGCAGGAGTTGGAAACACCATATATTTT | CAISGQGAGVGNTIYF
TRBD2 | TRBJ2-3 | NA | TRBV4-1 | TGCGCCAGCAGCCGGGGACTAGCGGGAGGGAGTAACACAGATACGCAGTATTTT | CASSRGLAGGSNTDTQYF
TRBD1 | TRBJ2-3 | NA | TRBV15 | TGTGCCACCAGCAGACCTACCAGGGGGAGTGGGGATACGCAGTATTTT | CATSRPTRGSGDTQYF
NA | TRBJ2-5 | once | TRBV15 | TGTGCCACCAGCCCCCGGTACCAAGAGACCCAGTACTTC | CATSPRYQETQYF
TRBD1 | TRBJ2-6 | once | TRBV7-2 | TGTGCCAGCAGCTTAGTAGCCAGGGGGATCTCTGGGGCCAACGTCCTGACTTTC | CASSLVARGISGANVLTF
TRBD2 | TRBJ2-1 | NA | TRBV28 | TGTGCCAGCAGACAGATTAGCGGGTTCAATGAGCAGTTCTTC | CASRQISGFNEQFF
NA | TRBJ2-2 | NA | TRBV6-4 | TGTGCCAGCAGTGACTCGAGCAACAGCGGGGAGCTGTTTTTT | CASSDSSNSGELFF
TRBD1 | TRBJ1-2 | NA | TRBV19 | TGTGCCAGTAGGGACAGGGTTGAAGAGGGCTACACCTTC | CASRDRVEEGYTF
NA | TRBJ2-5 | NA | TRBV5-1 | TGCGCCAGCAGCTTGGAGCCAAGCCAAGAGACCCAGTACTTC | CASSLEPSQETQYF
NA | TRBJ2-5 | NA | TRBV6-6 | TGTGCCAGCACACCGCGAGAACAAGAGACCCAGTACTTC | CASTPREQETQYF
TRBD2 | TRBJ2-7 | NA | TRBV28 | TGTGCCAGCAGCCTAATGGGGGGGACGGGCTACGAGCAGTACTTC | CASSLMGGTGYEQYF
TRBD2 | TRBJ2-1 | once | TRBV6-5 | TGTGCCAGCAGTTACGGGACTAGCGGGTCAAACAATGAGCAGTTCTTC | CASSYGTSGSNNEQFF
NA | TRBJ1-1 | NA | TRBV7-9 | TGTGCCAGCAGCTCGAACCAGGGGCTGGTGGCTTTCTTT | CASSSNQGLVAFF
NA | TRBJ1-1 | NA | TRBV9 | TGTGCCAGCAGCGTCCACATCGACACTGAAGCTTTCTTT | CASSVHIDTEAFF
TRBD1 | TRBJ1-5 | NA | TRBV24-1 | TGTGCCACCAGTGACTCGCGAACAGGGGGAGGGAATCAGCCCCAGCATTTT | CATSDSRTGGGNQPQHF
TRBD2 | TRBJ2-3 | NA | TRBV18 | TGTGCCAGCTCACCACCGGGACTAGCGCCGGGAGATACGCAGTATTTT | CASSPPGLAPGDTQYF
NA | TRBJ2-7 | once | TRBV15 | TGTGCCACCAGCAAAGAGCCGGGGGAGCAGTACTTC | CATSKEPGEQYF
TRBD1 | TRBJ2-1 | NA | TRBV7-2 | TGTGCCAGCAGCTTATCAGGGGGACGGCAGTTCTTC | CASSLSGGRQFF
TRBD1 | TRBJ2-1 | NA | TRBV7-6 | TGTGCCAGCAGCAGGACAGGTAGCTCCTACAATGAGCAGTTCTTC | CASSRTGSSYNEQFF
TRBD2 | TRBJ2-7 | NA | TRBV5-1 | TGCGCCAGCACGGGACTAGACTCCTACGAGCAGTACTTC | CASTGLDSYEQYF
TRBD1 | TRBJ2-7 | NA | TRBV28 | TGTGCCAGCAGGTCAGGGACAGGGAACGAGCAGTACTTC | CASRSGTGNEQYF
TRBD1 | TRBJ1-3 | NA | TRBV27 | TGTGCCAGCAGTACAGGGGTCGGAAACACCATATATTTT | CASSTGVGNTIYF
TRBD1 | TRBJ2-3 | NA | TRBV10-1 | TGCGCCAGCAGTGAGTCGGTCAGGGGGCAAGATACGCAGTATTTT | CASSESVRGQDTQYF
NA | TRBJ2-2 | NA | TRBV19 | TGTGCCAGTAGGAGTACGAGGGCGGGTTGGACCGGGGAGCTGTTTTTT | CASRSTRAGWTGELFF
TRBD2 | TRBJ2-1 | once | TRBV5-1 | TGCGCCAGCAGCCGGGGACTAGCGGGAGAACCGCAGTTCTTC | CASSRGLAGEPQFF
NA | TRBJ2-2 | once | TRBV10-3 | TGTGCCATCAGTGAAGTCGCCAGGGCCGGGGAGCTGTTTTTT | CAISEVARAGELFF
NA | TRBJ2-7 | NA | TRBV11-2 | TGTGCCAGCAGCTTAGTCAGGGCTAGTATCGAGCAGTACTTC | CASSLVRASIEQYF
TRBD1 | TRBJ1-6 | NA | TRBV28 | TGTGCCAGCAGTTTCCACGCGACAGGGGGTAATTCACCCCTCCACTTT | CASSFHATGGNSPLHF
TRBD2 | TRBJ2-3 | NA | TRBV5-4 | TGTGCCAGCAGCTTTAAAGAGCGGGGAAGCACAGATACGCAGTATTTT | CASSFKERGSTDTQYF
NA | TRBJ1-1 | NA | TRBV27 | TGTGCCAGCAGTTCTGGACAGATGAACACTGAAGCTTTCTTT | CASSSGQMNTEAFF
TRBD2 | TRBJ2-2 | NA | TRBV5-1 | TGCGCCAGCAGCAGAACCGGGACTAGCGGGACCGGGGAGCTGTTTTTT | CASSRTGTSGTGELFF
NA | TRBJ2-5 | NA | TRBV14 | TGTGCCAGCAGCCTTTCTTGGGGCGTCCAAGAGACCCAGTACTTC | CASSLSWGVQETQYF
NA | TRBJ2-7 | NA | TRBV19 | TGTGCCAGTAGGACTCATGGTGGAGCCTCCTACGAGCAGTACTTC | CASRTHGGASYEQYF
NA | TRBJ1-4 | NA | TRBV7-2 | TGTGCCAGCAGCCCCCGCGGGGGTCTTGAAAAACTGTTTTTT | CASSPRGGLEKLFF
TRBD1 | TRBJ2-1 | NA | TRBV6-5 | TGTGCCAGCAGTTACAACAGGGGCTCCAATGAGCAGTTCTTC | CASSYNRGSNEQFF
NA | TRBJ1-5 | NA | TRBV9 | TGTGCCAGCAGCGAGGGGGTTTTCAGCAATCAGCCCCAGCATTTT | CASSEGVFSNQPQHF
NA | TRBJ2-1 | NA | TRBV2 | TGTGCCAGTGCGCGGAGGGGCGATGAGCAGTTCTTC | CASARRGDEQFF